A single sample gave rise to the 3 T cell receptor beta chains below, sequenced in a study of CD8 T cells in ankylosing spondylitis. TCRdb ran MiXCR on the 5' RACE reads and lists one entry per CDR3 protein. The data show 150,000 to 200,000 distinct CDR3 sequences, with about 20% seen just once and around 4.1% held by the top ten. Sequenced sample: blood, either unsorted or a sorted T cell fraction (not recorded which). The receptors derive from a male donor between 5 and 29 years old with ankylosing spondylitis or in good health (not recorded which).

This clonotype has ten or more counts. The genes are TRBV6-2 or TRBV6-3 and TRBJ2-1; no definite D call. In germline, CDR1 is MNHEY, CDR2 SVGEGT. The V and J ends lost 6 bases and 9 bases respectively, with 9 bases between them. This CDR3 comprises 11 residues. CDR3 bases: TGTGCCAGCAGCTTAGGCGCTGAGCAGTTCTTC. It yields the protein CASSLGAEQFF.

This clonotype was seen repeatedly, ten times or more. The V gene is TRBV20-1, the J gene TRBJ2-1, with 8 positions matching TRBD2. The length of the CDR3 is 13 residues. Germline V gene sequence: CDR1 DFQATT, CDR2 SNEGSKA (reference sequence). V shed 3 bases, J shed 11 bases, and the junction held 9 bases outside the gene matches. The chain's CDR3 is CSASSSGLRKQFF. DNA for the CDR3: TGCAGTGCTAGCTCTAGCGGGCTCAGAAAGCAGTTCTTC.

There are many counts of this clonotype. CDR3 loop: CASSRSGTDQFANTGELFF. In DNA form, the CDR3 reads TGTGCCAGCAGTCGGTCCGGGACAGACCAATTCGCGAACACCGGGGAGCTGTTTTTT. The chain is built from TRBV6-5 and TRBJ2-2, with 7 bases fitting TRBD1. V gave up 5 bases and J gave up 0 bases; unmatched junction bases: 15. The germline V gene has CDR1 MNHEY and CDR2 SVGAGI. The CDR3 runs to 19 residues.